The clone carrying this T cell receptor beta chain was found a few times. Antigen specificity is unknown. Expressed TCRB transcripts were sequenced because the isolated RNA had all been reverse transcribed beforehand. Each sample of naive, central memory or regulatory T cells had, on average, roughly 3.5 million reads. Assay: immunoSEQ multiplex PCR; the TCRdb copy retains only in-frame clones and omits some. The data show 350,000 or so clones, 20% seen once. With 6 bases removed from V and 4 bases from J, the gap between germline ends came to 11 bases. Germline loops: CDR1 SNHLY, CDR2 FYNNEI. The CDR3 sequence is 13 residues long. This sample is drawn from a study of beta chain features in type 1 diabetes. Study-wide points: Type 1 diabetes patients had fewer VDJ junction insertions and more deletions.

The sample comprised naive CD4+ T cells from blood. This receptor was taken from a woman aged 18-29 years in good health. The chain combines TRBV2 with TRBJ2-3; D perhaps matches TRBD2 (6 bases). The CDR3, as DNA: TGTGCCAGCAGAACGGGGGATGCAGATACGCAGTATTTT. Protein sequence: CASRTGDADTQYF. The entire variable domain, with the rest obtained from reference TRBV2 and TRBJ2-3, is as follows: EPEVTQTPSHQVTQMGQEVILRCVPISNHLYFYWYRQILGQKVEFLVSFYNNEISEKSEIFDDQFSVERPDGSNFTLKIRSTKLEDSAMYFCASRTGDADTQYFGPGTRLTVL.